This is a list of T cell receptor beta chains from one sample in a study of identical twins' blood T cells. TCRdb ran MiXCR on the 5' RACE reads and lists one entry per CDR3 protein. The sample consists of 300,000 to 450,000 distinct CDR3 sequences, about 28% of them appearing once. The sequenced sample consisted of PBMCs. The receptors shown here come from a woman between 18 and 55 years old in good health. Each CDR3 is given with its conserved first and last residue. A D gene is named only where the DNA matches it firmly. The size entry is marked missing in some rows and otherwise reads once, few, many or a size class.

len	d_gene	abundance	v_gene	j_gene	CDR3nt	CDR3aa
14	NA	NA	TRBV20-1	TRBJ1-1	TGCAGTGCTAGCTGGGGACCCCAAAAGACTGAAGCTTTCTTT	CSASWGPQKTEAFF
17	NA	NA	TRBV10-2	TRBJ1-2	TGCGCCAGCAGTCCGAGTCTAGGGGATGTGGAGATATATGGCTACACCTTC	CASSPSLGDVEIYGYTF
14	NA	few	TRBV20-1	TRBJ2-7	TGCAGTGCTAGGCCAGGGGGGGGCTCCTACGAGCAGTACTTC	CSARPGGGSYEQYF
13	TRBD1	NA	TRBV29-1	TRBJ1-5	TGCAGCGTATGGACAGGCCGAAATCAGCCCCAGCATTTT	CSVWTGRNQPQHF
14	NA	few	TRBV9	TRBJ2-7	TGTGCCAGCAGCGTAGAATCCAGCGGGACAGAGCAGTACTTC	CASSVESSGTEQYF
11	NA	few	TRBV5-1	TRBJ2-3	TGCGCCAGCAGCTCGGCAGATACGCAGTATTTT	CASSSADTQYF
13	NA	few	TRBV2	TRBJ1-2	TGTGCCAGCCTATTTTACAGGAGAGATGGCTACACCTTC	CASLFYRRDGYTF
16	NA	once	TRBV18	TRBJ1-3	TGTGCCAGCTCACCAGCGGGGCCCCTCTCTGGAAACACCATATATTTT	CASSPAGPLSGNTIYF
12	NA	NA	TRBV7-9	TRBJ2-5	TGTGCCAGCGGCCCCTGGGAGGAGACCCAGTACTTC	CASGPWEETQYF
14	NA	many	TRBV27	TRBJ1-6	TGTGCCAGCAGTTTGGGGGAAAGGGGTTCACCCCTCCACTTT	CASSLGERGSPLHF
14	NA	NA	TRBV20-1	TRBJ1-1	TGCAGTGCTAGAGATCCCAGGGAGGGCACTGAAGCTTTCTTT	CSARDPREGTEAFF
11	NA	few	TRBV10-3	TRBJ1-2	TGTGCCATCAGTGACAGGGATGGCTACACCTTC	CAISDRDGYTF
15	NA	few	TRBV6-5	TRBJ1-4	TGTGCCAGCAGTTACTCTCGGGGAAAGAATGAAAAACTGTTTTTT	CASSYSRGKNEKLFF
18	NA	few	TRBV28	TRBJ1-6	TGTGCCAGCAGTTCCCCGTGGGGGAAGAGCTCCTATAATTCACCCCTCCACTTT	CASSSPWGKSSYNSPLHF
11	NA	many	TRBV29-1	TRBJ2-1	TGCAGCGTTGTAACACACTTAGAGCAGTTCTTC	CSVVTHLEQFF
15	NA	NA	TRBV5-1	TRBJ2-1	TGCGCCAGCAGCTTGGGGATCCGAGTGTACAATGAGCAGTTCTTC	CASSLGIRVYNEQFF
14	NA	once	TRBV27	TRBJ2-7	TGTGCCAGCAGTTTGCTTCGATCGCAGGAGGAGCAGTACTTC	CASSLLRSQEEQYF
13	NA	NA	TRBV14	TRBJ2-7	TGTGCCAGCCGACTAACGGGCGCCTACGAGCAGTACTTC	CASRLTGAYEQYF
14	NA	few	TRBV20-1	TRBJ2-5	TGCAGTGCTAGAGTGGTGGGGCTCCAAGAGACCCAGTACTTC	CSARVVGLQETQYF
13	NA	NA	TRBV29-1	TRBJ2-2	TGCAGCGTTGGGGAAGGCGGCACCGGGGAGCTGTTTTTT	CSVGEGGTGELFF
12	NA	few	TRBV7-2	TRBJ1-2	TGTGCCAGCAGCACCCCGGAATATGGCTACACCTTC	CASSTPEYGYTF
15	TRBD1	few	TRBV28	TRBJ1-3	TGTGCCAGCAGGACCGCGACAGGGAGTGGAAACACCATATATTTT	CASRTATGSGNTIYF
15	NA	few	TRBV15	TRBJ1-5	TGTGCCACCAGCAGAGAAAAGGGACTCAATCAGCCCCAGCATTTT	CATSREKGLNQPQHF
16	TRBD1	NA	TRBV4-1	TRBJ2-1	TGCGCCAGCAGCCAAGTCGGCAGGGGGCCCTACAATGAGCAGTTCTTC	CASSQVGRGPYNEQFF
16	NA	many	TRBV28	TRBJ1-5	TGTGCCAGCAGTTTCCGGGGGCAGGGTAGCAATCAGCCCCAGCATTTT	CASSFRGQGSNQPQHF
15	NA	few	TRBV5-1	TRBJ2-6	TGCGCCAGCAGCCTCTTAATCTCTGGGGCCAACGTCCTGACTTTC	CASSLLISGANVLTF
14	NA	NA	TRBV3-1	TRBJ1-2	TGTGCCAGCAGCCAAGTGAACACCTGGGATGGCTACACCTTC	CASSQVNTWDGYTF
15	NA	few	TRBV12-3/TRBV12-4	TRBJ2-3	TGTGCCAGCAGTTTGACGGGGCGGGGACTAGATACGCAGTATTTT	CASSLTGRGLDTQYF
17	TRBD1	NA	TRBV4-3	TRBJ1-4	TGCGCCAGCAGCCTAGGGACAGGGAGTCGTGGTGAAGAAAAACTGTTTTTT	CASSLGTGSRGEEKLFF
15	TRBD1	many	TRBV6-1	TRBJ1-5	TGTGCCAGCAGCTACAGGGGCATCAGCAATCAGCCCCAGCATTTT	CASSYRGISNQPQHF
15	TRBD2	few	TRBV29-1	TRBJ2-1	TGCAGCGTGCGACTAGCGGGGGGCCCTTACAATGAGCAGTTCTTC	CSVRLAGGPYNEQFF
12	NA	NA	TRBV20-1	TRBJ2-1	TGCAGTGCTAGGTCGGTCCACAATGAGCAGTTCTTC	CSARSVHNEQFF
14	NA	NA	TRBV9	TRBJ1-6	TGTGCCAGCAGCGTAGAGGTGGAAGCTTCATCCCTCCACTTT	CASSVEVEASSLHF
13	TRBD2	NA	TRBV6-6	TRBJ2-3	TGTGCCAGTTTAGCGGGGGCCGCAGATACGCAGTATTTT	CASLAGAADTQYF
13	NA	NA	TRBV7-2	TRBJ2-3	TGTGCCAGCAGCCCCCTGCCCGCAGATACGCAGTATTTT	CASSPLPADTQYF
12	NA	few	TRBV5-1	TRBJ2-7	TGCGCCAGCAGCTTGGACTCCCTCGAGCAGTACTTC	CASSLDSLEQYF
13	NA	few	TRBV11-2	TRBJ1-2	TGTGCCAGCAGCTTAGATGCAGGGTATGGCTACACCTTC	CASSLDAGYGYTF
14	NA	few	TRBV21-1	TRBJ2-7	TGTGCCAGCAGCAAAGCCCCATCTCCCTACGAGCAGTACTTC	CASSKAPSPYEQYF
10	NA	NA	TRBV29-1	TRBJ1-1	TGCAGCGTTCGCCAGGGTGGATCTTTCTTT	CSVRQGGSFF
14	TRBD1	NA	TRBV6-1	TRBJ1-1	TGTGCCAGCAGTGAGTCAGACAGGGACACTGAAGCTTTCTTT	CASSESDRDTEAFF
13	TRBD1	few	TRBV29-1	TRBJ2-2	TGCAGCGTTGGGACAGGGGCGACCGGGGAGCTGTTTTTT	CSVGTGATGELFF
15	TRBD2	many	TRBV5-6	TRBJ2-5	TGTGCCAGCAGCTCGTTGGCTAGCGGGGAAGAGACCCAGTACTTC	CASSSLASGEETQYF
16	NA	NA	TRBV6-6	TRBJ2-3	TGTGCCAGCACCCCCTGGGAGGTCCATAATGCAGATACGCAGTATTTT	CASTPWEVHNADTQYF
15	NA	NA	TRBV6-6	TRBJ1-3	TGTGCCAGCAGTTACAATACGGGATCTGGAAACACCATATATTTT	CASSYNTGSGNTIYF
11	NA	NA	TRBV29-1	TRBJ1-2	TGCAGCGTTGAGGACCGGAGTGGCTACACCTTC	CSVEDRSGYTF
13	NA	NA	TRBV13	TRBJ2-2	TGTGCCGGCAGCCCACAGGGTGTCGGGGAGCTGTTTTTT	CAGSPQGVGELFF
13	NA	few	TRBV5-6	TRBJ2-3	TGTGCCAGCAGCCACCGTAGCACAGATACGCAGTATTTT	CASSHRSTDTQYF
14	NA	NA	TRBV5-1	TRBJ2-2	TGCGCCAGCAGCTTGTCACAGCTCACCGGGGAGCTGTTTTTT	CASSLSQLTGELFF
13	NA	NA	TRBV18	TRBJ1-2	TGTGCCAGCTCCCCTAACAGATCCTATGGCTACACCTTC	CASSPNRSYGYTF
13	NA	NA	TRBV6-1	TRBJ2-3	TGTGCCAGCAGGCTAGCGCACACAGATACGCAGTATTTT	CASRLAHTDTQYF
11	NA	few	TRBV14	TRBJ1-1	TGTGCCAGCAGCCAAGAATTTAAAGCTTTCTTT	CASSQEFKAFF
11	NA	few	TRBV18	TRBJ2-1	TGTGCCAGCTCACCACGCGATGTTCAGTTCTTC	CASSPRDVQFF
13	NA	few	TRBV20-1	TRBJ2-7	TGCAGTGCTTACCCCCCCGGGGCGTTCGAGCAGTACTTC	CSAYPPGAFEQYF
15	NA	NA	TRBV5-1	TRBJ1-1	TGCGCCAGCAGCGCAGTACAGGCCGCGAACACTGAAGCTTTCTTT	CASSAVQAANTEAFF
10	NA	NA	TRBV29-1	TRBJ1-2	TGCAGCGTTGACGCCCGTGACTACACCTTC	CSVDARDYTF